Below are 4 T cell receptor beta chains sequenced from a single sample in a study of spatial heterogeneity in lung cancer. Indicated time point: sample taken at primary tumor resection. The authors sequenced whole RNA from tumor, nontumor lung or frozen PBMC without sorting. TCRdb reanalysed the 5' RACE reads using MiXCR and keeps one entry per CDR3 protein. Here the sample spans tens of thousands of distinct CDR3 sequences, about 12% being singletons. Sequenced here: PBMCs, sampled at surgery. The receptors were sampled from a male donor with early-stage non-small cell lung cancer.

This clonotype was recorded at least ten times. This rearrangement joins TRBV28 to TRBJ1-1; D call uncertain. With 4 bases removed from V and 1 base from J, the gap between germline ends came to 1 base. Looked up from germline, CDR1 is MDHEN and CDR2 is SYDVKM. The CDR3 is made up of 11 amino acids. The CDR3 sequence: CASSSNTEAFF. The CDR3, as DNA: TGTGCCAGCAGTTCGAACACTGAAGCTTTCTTT.

This clonotype was counted a few times. The rearrangement links TRBV20-1 to TRBJ2-5; D is perhaps TRBD1 (6 bases). This CDR3 region has 14 residues. Germline V CDR1 and CDR2: DFQATT, SNEGSKA (reference sequence). V was clipped by 1 base and J by 0 bases, with 9 bases between them. CDR3 DNA: TGCAGTGCTAGAGGGTACAGGGACCAAGAGACCCAGTACTTC. Translating it yields CSARGYRDQETQYF.

CDR3 in amino acids: CASSLGAGVETQYF. The DNA of the CDR3 is TGTGCCAGCAGTTTAGGCGCAGGGGTGGAGACCCAGTACTTC. The chain recombines TRBV27 with TRBJ2-5, with D possibly matching TRBD1 (6 bases). CDR1 is MNHEY and CDR2 is SMNVEV in the germline V gene (reference sequence). The CDR3 spans 14 residues. V shed 2 bases and J shed 5 bases, with 12 bases lying between them.

In this sample, this clonotype turned up a few times. The V call is TRBV5-1, the J call TRBJ2-2; 10 bases line up with TRBD2. V was clipped by 4 bases and J by 5 bases; unmatched bases: 5. From germline, CDR1 is SGHRS and CDR2 YFSETQ. There are 15 residues in the CDR3. CDR3 nucleotides: TGCGCCAGCAGCCGAAGGACTAGCGGAACCGGGGAGCTGTTTTTT. Protein sequence: CASSRRTSGTGELFF.